This TCR beta chain was found in a study of T cells in Graves' hyperthyroidism and ophthalmopathy. RNA transcripts gave rise to amplified TCR beta CDR3 regions. A set of HTBI primers served as the primers for a first-round RT-PCR of the TCR CDR3. TCRdb reanalysed the multiplex PCR reads using MiXCR and keeps one entry per CDR3 protein. The profile shows hundreds of thousands of distinct CDR3 sequences, more than 45% of them singletons. Patients were excluded because of uncontrolled infection, other autoimmune disease, pregnancy or lactation. This CDR3 spans 14 amino acids. V was shortened by 5 bases and J by 4 bases, with 14 bases between the two germline ends. CDR1 is SEHNR, CDR2 FQNEAQ, per germline (reference sequence).

The chain uses TRBV7-9 and TRBJ2-5; weak D call: TRBD1 (6 bases). The receptor's source is a woman younger than 35 with Graves' hyperthyroidism. Source material: peripheral blood or thyroid tissue (not recorded which). CDR3 in DNA: TGTGCCAGCAGCCAAGATGAAGGGGGAGAGACCCAGTACTTC. Its protein is CASSQDEGGETQYF.